These T cell receptor beta chains were read from a single sample in a study of cytomegalovirus exposure and HLA in healthy donors. Repertoires were generated with immunoSEQ multiplex PCR, while TCRdb's copy carries only in-frame clones and drops some. Among under 200,000 clones listed, about 80% were seen once. Sequenced material: PBMCs. Receptors were obtained from a man in his forties in good health and CMV-seronegative. CDR3s include the opening cysteine and the closing phenylalanine or tryptophan. Each record gives: J gene, V gene, clone size, D gene, CDR3 protein, CDR3 DNA. The D gene is left open where the match is weak. Clone sizes are given selectively: once, few, many, or a class where the clone is expanded.

>TRBJ1-2|TRBV6-5|-|TRBD1
CASRPWQGAWGYTF
TGTGCCAGCAGGCCCTGGCAGGGGGCGTGGGGCTACACCTTC
>TRBJ2-1|TRBV6-5|-|-
CASSPLGDEQFF
TGTGCCAGCAGTCCGTTAGGGGATGAGCAGTTCTTC
>TRBJ2-1|TRBV19|-|-
CASSIVSPIEVNEQFF
TGTGCCAGTAGTATTGTAAGCCCGATCGAAGTCAATGAGCAGTTCTTC
>TRBJ2-7|TRBV4-2|-|TRBD2
CASSQGRSLAGQSYEQYF
TGTGCCAGCAGCCAAGGAAGGAGTCTAGCGGGACAATCCTACGAGCAGTACTTC
>TRBJ1-1|TRBV7-9|-|-
CASSLDPGQGMNTEAFF
TGTGCCAGCAGTTTAGATCCGGGACAAGGCATGAACACTGAAGCTTTCTTT
>TRBJ1-2|TRBV10-3|-|-
CAISESDRYSKGYTF
TGTGCCATCAGTGAGTCCGACAGGTATTCGAAGGGCTACACCTTC
>TRBJ1-2|TRBV29-1|-|-
CSVLLLRGGGYTF
TGCAGCGTTCTATTACTCAGGGGTGGGGGCTACACCTTC
>TRBJ2-3|TRBV9|-|-
CASSVASGSTDTQYF
TGTGCCAGCAGCGTAGCAAGCGGAAGCACAGATACGCAGTATTTT
>TRBJ1-5|TRBV27|-|TRBD1
CASSPRTGAYAPQHF
TGTGCCAGCAGTCCGAGAACAGGGGCTTACGCGCCCCAGCATTTT
>TRBJ2-1|TRBV12-5|-|-
CASGWTRGVSYNEQFF
TGTGCTAGTGGTTGGACCCGGGGAGTGTCCTACAATGAGCAGTTCTTC
>TRBJ2-5|TRBV5-1|-|TRBD2
CASTVSTSGRMETQYF
TGCGCCAGCACCGTCTCAACTAGCGGGAGGATGGAGACCCAGTACTTC
>TRBJ1-1|TRBV15|-|-
CATSRGEYSNTEAFF
TGTGCCACCAGCAGAGGGGAGTACTCGAACACTGAAGCTTTCTTT
>TRBJ2-2|TRBV25-1|-|TRBD1
CAAGTGTTGELFF
TGTGCCGCCGGGACAGGGACAACCGGGGAGCTGTTTTTT
>TRBJ1-2|TRBV25-1|-|TRBD1
CASSEDRGRVYGYTF
TGTGCCAGCAGTGAAGACAGGGGGCGCGTCTATGGCTACACCTTC
>TRBJ2-1|TRBV13|-|TRBD2
CASSFGSGSEGEQFF
TGTGCCAGCAGCTTCGGTAGCGGGAGCGAGGGTGAGCAGTTCTTC
>TRBJ2-1|TRBV9|-|-
CASSAQGGNEQFF
TGTGCCAGCAGCGCGCAGGGTGGCAATGAGCAGTTCTTC
>TRBJ2-5|TRBV7-2|-|-
CASSTRDQETQYF
TGTGCCAGCAGCACCAGGGACCAAGAGACCCAGTACTTC
>TRBJ1-5|TRBV7-2|-|-
CASSRRQTEPQHF
TGTGCCAGCAGCCGTAGACAGACGGAGCCCCAGCATTTT
>TRBJ1-4|TRBV5-4|-|-
CASSLDGGGGEKLFF
TGTGCCAGCAGCTTGGATGGCGGGGGAGGGGAAAAACTGTTTTTT
>TRBJ1-4|TRBV19|-|-
CASRPTDNEKLFF
TGTGCCAGTAGGCCTACCGATAATGAAAAACTGTTTTTT
>TRBJ2-5|TRBV9|-|-
CASSAAPQETQYF
TGTGCCAGCAGCGCCGCGCCCCAAGAGACCCAGTACTTC
>TRBJ2-3|TRBV11-3|once|TRBD2
CASSYGLAGSTDTQYF
TGTGCCAGCAGCTACGGACTAGCGGGATCCACAGATACGCAGTATTTT
>TRBJ1-2|TRBV18|-|-
CASSPGREAYGYTF
TGTGCCAGCTCACCCGGCAGGGAGGCCTATGGCTACACCTTC
>TRBJ1-2|TRBV7-2|-|-
CASSPMAQGGYTF
TGTGCCAGCAGCCCTATGGCGCAGGGGGGCTACACCTTC
>TRBJ2-1|TRBV7-8|-|TRBD2
CASSLGLAGGSSYNEQFF
TGTGCCAGCAGCTTGGGACTAGCGGGCGGGAGCTCCTACAATGAGCAGTTCTTC
>TRBJ2-6|TRBV5-1|-|-
CASSLMGQFSGANVLTF
TGCGCCAGCAGCTTGATGGGACAATTCTCTGGGGCCAACGTCCTGACTTTC
>TRBJ1-4|TRBV5-1|-|-
CASSIGQRPFEKLFF
TGCGCCAGCAGCATTGGACAGCGACCCTTTGAAAAACTGTTTTTT
>TRBJ2-7|TRBV21-1|-|-
CASSKVSSGDSYEQYF
TGTGCCAGCAGCAAAGTCTCGAGCGGGGACTCCTACGAGCAGTACTTC